Below, 32 T cell receptor beta chains from the same sample are listed, as sequenced in a study of cytomegalovirus exposure and HLA in healthy donors. The protocol was immunoSEQ multiplex PCR, while the TCRdb copy is restricted to in-frame clones and leaves out a portion. The sample records 150,000 to 200,000 clones, approximately 90% being singletons. Sequencing was performed on PBMCs. These receptor sequences come from a man in his late teens or twenties in good health and CMV-seronegative.

This clone appeared a few times. The chain joins TRBV28 to TRBJ1-1; TRBD1 agrees at 9 bases. The CDR3 sequence is 18 residues long. Germline lookup yields CDR1 MDHEN and CDR2 SYDVKM. V was clipped by 4 bases and J by 3 bases; unmatched bases: 15. The CDR3 sequence: CASSSLPRGRTGDTEAFF. CDR3 bases: TGTGCCAGCAGTTCACTCCCCAGGGGGAGGACAGGGGACACTGAAGCTTTCTTT. Based on the CDR3 plus reference TRBV28 and TRBJ1-1, the full variable domain is DVKVTQSSRYLVKRTGEKVFLECVQDMDHENMFWYRQDPGLGLRLIYFSYDVKMKEKGDIPEGYSVSREKKERFSLILESASTNQTSMYLCASSSLPRGRTGDTEAFFGQGTRLTVV.

The chain couples TRBV29-1 to TRBJ1-2, with 7 bases lining up with TRBD1. This CDR3 is built from 11 residues. The V and J ends lost 6 bases and 5 bases, in that order; junction bases with no gene match: 3. Germline CDR1 SQVTM, CDR2 ANQGSEA. CDR3 residues: CSVGQEYGYTF. CDR3 nucleotides: TGCAGCGTCGGACAGGAATATGGCTACACCTTC.

CDR3 protein: CASSLLAGGLGETQYF. DNA of the CDR3: TGTGCCAGCAGCTTACTAGCGGGAGGGCTGGGAGAGACCCAGTACTTC. This chain links TRBV7-2 with TRBJ2-5; 12 bases are shared with TRBD2. From germline, CDR1 is SGHTA and CDR2 FQGNSA. The CDR3 spans 16 residues. V dropped 2 bases and J dropped 4; count of bases not matched to a gene: 5.

The chain has TRBV28 and TRBJ1-1; TRBD1 agrees at 7 bases. V gave up 5 bases and J gave up 2 bases; unmatched junction bases: 5. The germline V gene encodes CDR1 MDHEN and CDR2 SYDVKM. There are 14 residues in the CDR3. CDR3: CASSPGQANTEAFF. The CDR3 DNA is TGTGCCAGCAGTCCTGGACAGGCCAACACTGAAGCTTTCTTT.

The chain couples TRBV27 to TRBJ2-1; 7 bases align to TRBD2. The CDR3 length is 16 residues. V was pared by 2 bases and J by 2 bases, with 6 bases of the junction left unmatched. Germline values: CDR1 MNHEY, CDR2 SMNVEV (reference sequence). This chain's CDR3 is CASSLGWEGAYNEQFF. DNA of the CDR3: TGTGCCAGCAGTTTAGGCTGGGAGGGAGCCTACAATGAGCAGTTCTTC.

This chain links TRBV29-1 with TRBJ2-2; a weak D match, TRBD2 (5 bases). V dropped 4 bases and J dropped 5 bases, with 14 bases sitting between them. The CDR3 is 14 residues long. Germline CDR1 is SQVTM and CDR2 is ANQGSEA. In DNA form, the CDR3 reads TGCAGCGTTGCGACAACCTGGGAGACCGGGGAGCTGTTTTTT. Its translation: CSVATTWETGELFF.

The chain couples TRBV7-6 to TRBJ2-7; TRBD2 agrees at 7 bases. Germline V gene sequence: CDR1 SGHVS, CDR2 FNYEAQ. The length of the CDR3 is 15 residues. With V trimmed by 0 bases and J by 2 bases, 4 bases remained unmatched. CDR3 loop: CASSLAERDAYEQYF. Written as DNA, the CDR3 is TGTGCCAGCAGCTTAGCGGAGCGGGATGCCTACGAGCAGTACTTC. Supplemented by reference TRBV7-6 and TRBJ2-7, the full variable domain reads GAGVSQSPRYKVTKRGQDVALRCDPISGHVSLYWYRQALGQGPEFLTYFNYEAQQDKSGLPNDRFSAERPEGSISTLTIQRTEQRDSAMYRCASSLAERDAYEQYFGPGTRLTVT.

The rearrangement links TRBV6-5 to TRBJ2-7; 7 positions agree with TRBD1. CDR3 length: 14 amino acids. Trimming cost V 6 bases and J 0 bases; bases outside gene matches: 5. CDR1 and CDR2 (germline): MNHEY, SVGAGI. CDR3 coding DNA: TGTGCCAGCAGCGGACAGGTTGGCTCCTACGAGCAGTACGTC. This codes for CASSGQVGSYEQYV.

The chain uses TRBV27 and TRBJ2-7, with D perhaps TRBD1 (6 bases). The CDR3 spans 14 residues. V gave up 3 bases and J gave up 3 bases, with 12 bases separating them. Germline loops: CDR1 MNHEY, CDR2 SMNVEV (reference sequence). As DNA, the CDR3 is TGTGCCAGCAGTTTCGCTCAGGGGAACTACGAGCAGTACGTC. Protein product: CASSFAQGNYEQYV.

This clone occurred a few times. The V call is TRBV5-8, the J call TRBJ2-7; tentative D call: TRBD2 (5 bases). V gave up 5 bases and J gave up 4 bases, with 16 bases separating them. Looked up from germline, CDR1 is SGHTS and CDR2 is YDEGEE. CDR3 length: 14 amino acids. CDR3 DNA sequence: TGTGCCAGCAGAACTCGTCGGGGAGCATACGAGCAGTACTTC. Translated: CASRTRRGAYEQYF.

The chain is built from TRBV6-1 and TRBJ1-2, with 8 bases aligning to TRBD1. The CDR3 is made up of 15 amino acids. The germline gives CDR1 MNHNS, CDR2 SASEGT. The junction had 7 bases not matched to a gene; V was cut back by 2 bases and J by 5 bases. The CDR3 reads CASSETGTGLYGYTF. The CDR3 coding sequence is TGTGCCAGCAGTGAAACCGGGACAGGTCTTTATGGCTACACCTTC.

This chain uses TRBV6-1 with TRBJ2-3; D is unclear. V was pared by 3 bases and J by 2 bases, with 9 bases between. This CDR3 has 14 residues. CDR1 is MNHNS, CDR2 SASEGT, per germline. CDR3 sequence: CASSDEYHTDTQYF. The CDR3 DNA sequence: TGTGCCAGCAGTGATGAGTACCACACAGATACGCAGTATTTT.

CDR3 residues: CASSPGGGPYGYTF. CDR3 bases: TGTGCCAGCAGCCCAGGCGGGGGGCCGTATGGCTACACCTTC. The rearrangement uses TRBV7-9 and TRBJ1-2, with D possibly being TRBD1 (6 bases). The CDR3 has 14 residues. The V and J ends lost 5 bases and 5 bases respectively, with 15 bases between them. From germline, CDR1 is SEHNR and CDR2 FQNEAQ (reference sequence).

This clone appeared a few times. The V call is TRBV6-1, the J call TRBJ1-1, with D maybe TRBD1 (6 bases). Per the germline V gene, CDR1 is MNHNS and CDR2 is SASEGT. The V end lost 4 bases, the J end lost 5 bases, and 14 bases lay between the germline ends. The CDR3 consists of 14 residues. The CDR3, as DNA: TGTGCCAGCAGTGCAATTGTACAGGGAACTGAAGCTTTCTTT. Its protein is CASSAIVQGTEAFF.

The chain couples TRBV4-2 to TRBJ2-1, with 14 bases aligning to TRBD2. This CDR3 has 16 amino acids. V lost 1 base, J lost 8 bases, and 4 bases stayed unmatched. CDR1 and CDR2 (germline): LGHNA, YNFKEQ. CDR3 amino acids: CASSQVGTSGSYEQFF. The CDR3 bases are TGTGCCAGCAGCCAAGTCGGGACTAGCGGGAGCTATGAGCAGTTCTTC.

This chain uses TRBV5-6 with TRBJ1-1; TRBD1 agrees at 10 bases. Germline CDR1 SGHDT, CDR2 YYEEEE. The CDR3 loop spans 16 amino acids. V was pared by 4 bases and J by 6 bases, with 12 bases of the junction left unmatched. The CDR3 sequence: CASSPDGTGASPEAFF. Here the CDR3 DNA reads TGTGCCAGCAGCCCCGACGGGACAGGGGCGTCTCCTGAAGCTTTCTTT.

This chain joins TRBV6-5 and TRBJ2-7; 7 bases align to TRBD1. Per the germline V gene, CDR1 is MNHEY and CDR2 is SVGAGI. The length of the CDR3 is 15 residues. V dropped 4 bases and J dropped 0; count of bases not matched to a gene: 6. CDR3 DNA sequence: TGTGCCAGCAGTTCCCTAGGGACAGTCTCCTACGAGCAGTACTTC. Translation: CASSSLGTVSYEQYF.

CDR3 nucleotides: TGCGCCAGCAGCCGGACAGGCTACGAGCAGTACTTC. Protein product: CASSRTGYEQYF. V usage is TRBV5-1 and J usage is TRBJ2-7, with 7 nucleotides matching TRBD1. The trim removed 4 bases at V and 3 bases at J, leaving 1 base unmatched. Per germline, CDR1 SGHRS and CDR2 YFSETQ. This CDR3 comprises 12 residues.

The CDR3 here is CAISESTGSNEQFF. The CDR3 DNA reads TGTGCCATCAGTGAGTCGACAGGCTCAAATGAGCAGTTCTTC. The chain links TRBV10-3 to TRBJ2-1; possible D gene TRBD1, 6 bases. The CDR3 contains 14 residues. Germline values: CDR1 ENHRY, CDR2 SYGVKD. Trimming left V 0 bases short and J 7 bases short, with 10 bases between.

This chain joins TRBV4-3 and TRBJ2-3; D call uncertain. The CDR3 extends over 15 amino acids. CDR1 and CDR2 (germline): LGHNA, YSLEER. Trimming took off 5 bases at V and 3 bases at J, with 15 bases between the two ends. This chain's CDR3 is CASSSEAAATDTQYF. DNA of the CDR3: TGCGCCAGCAGCTCTGAGGCTGCAGCTACAGATACGCAGTATTTT.

This chain connects TRBV28 to TRBJ1-3; D call uncertain. CDR3 length equals 15 residues. Per the germline V gene, CDR1 is MDHEN and CDR2 is SYDVKM. Between the trimmed V and J ends, which lost 5 bases and 4 bases, there was a span of 15 bases. CDR3 region: CASSPPVSGGNTIYF. CDR3 nucleotide sequence: TGTGCCAGCAGTCCCCCAGTGTCCGGGGGAAACACCATATATTTT.

J is TRBJ2-7 and V is TRBV7-4; TRBD1 is a possible D gene (7 bases). V gave up 5 bases and J gave up 0 bases, with 17 bases separating them. The CDR3 totals 16 residues. The germline V gene encodes CDR1 SGHVT and CDR2 SQSDAQ. Written as DNA, the CDR3 is TGTGCCAGCAGCCCACCAGGGGGGTCATACTCCTACGAGCAGTACGTC. As protein: CASSPPGGSYSYEQYV.

The chain joins TRBV7-9 to TRBJ2-7, with 11 bases matching TRBD1. The V gene end was trimmed by 5 bases and the J gene end by 2 bases; junction bases not matched to a gene: 5. This CDR3 spans 15 amino acids. Germline lookup yields CDR1 SEHNR and CDR2 FQNEAQ (reference sequence). The CDR3: CASSQRTGGTYEQYF. In DNA, the CDR3 is TGTGCCAGCAGCCAACGGACAGGGGGCACCTACGAGCAGTACTTC.

The chain has TRBV7-6 and TRBJ2-3, with D possibly matching TRBD1 (5 bases). The ends were cut back, 2 bases at V and 1 base at J, with 10 bases in the middle. The CDR3 consists of 15 residues. From germline, CDR1 is SGHVS and CDR2 FNYEAQ. The chain's CDR3 is CASSLSPRGTDTQYF. The CDR3 DNA follows: TGTGCCAGCAGCTTATCACCCAGGGGCACAGATACGCAGTATTTT. The complete variable domain, with remaining parts taken from reference TRBV7-6 and TRBJ2-3, reads GAGVSQSPRYKVTKRGQDVALRCDPISGHVSLYWYRQALGQGPEFLTYFNYEAQQDKSGLPNDRFSAERPEGSISTLTIQRTEQRDSAMYRCASSLSPRGTDTQYFGPGTRLTVL.

This clone occurred once. This chain joins TRBV7-9 and TRBJ1-5; D might be TRBD1 (6 bases). Trimming took 1 base from V and 1 from J, leaving 11 bases between them. The length of the CDR3 is 16 residues. Germline CDR1 SEHNR, CDR2 FQNEAQ (reference sequence). The CDR3 region has the DNA TGTGCCAGCAGCTTAGAGGGGGATTGGAGCAATCAGCCCCAGCATTTT. This gives the protein CASSLEGDWSNQPQHF.

V and J are TRBV19 and TRBJ1-6, with D maybe TRBD1 (5 bases). CDR3 length: 18 amino acids. V was trimmed by 2 bases and J by 10 bases, leaving 24 bases between them. In germline, CDR1 is LNHDA, CDR2 SQIVND (reference sequence). CDR3 nucleotides: TGTGCCAGTAGTATAATGGCGTCTTGGGAGGGGAGGACCTCACCCCTCCACTTT. This gives the protein CASSIMASWEGRTSPLHF.

A word on this clone: This specimen includes other DNA sequences encoding the same CDR3. The J gene is TRBJ1-5, the V gene TRBV6-1; 7 nucleotides line up with TRBD1. From germline, CDR1 is MNHNS and CDR2 SASEGT. J lost 2 bases, V lost 4 bases, and 2 bases had no gene match. The CDR3 runs to 14 residues. The CDR3 DNA follows: TGTGCCAGCAGTGCCACAGGGGGCAATCAGCCCCAGCATTTT. Its translation is CASSATGGNQPQHF.

The chain employs TRBV6-1 and TRBJ2-1; 8 positions match TRBD2. The ends lost 4 bases at V and 15 bases at J; junction bases unmatched: 11. Per germline, CDR1 MNHNS and CDR2 SASEGT. This CDR3 region has 13 residues. CDR3 protein: CASSAHRREAAFF. The CDR3 bases are TGTGCCAGCAGTGCCCACCGGCGGGAGGCCGCGTTCTTC.

V and J are TRBV28 and TRBJ1-4; TRBD1 matches at 9 bases. Germline CDR1 is MDHEN and CDR2 is SYDVKM. V trimming: 4 bases; J trimming: 8 bases; junction bases outside the gene matches: 11. This CDR3 comprises 16 residues. For the CDR3, the DNA is TGTGCCAGCAGTTCCCACGCACAGGGGGCTGAAGAAAAACTGTTTTTT. Its translation is CASSSHAQGAEEKLFF.

The chain is built from TRBV27 and TRBJ2-5; a possible D gene is TRBD2 (6 bases). The CDR3 is made up of 15 amino acids. CDR1 and CDR2 (germline): MNHEY, SMNVEV (reference sequence). V lost 5 bases and J 5 bases, leaving 18 bases between the germline ends. DNA of the CDR3: TGTGCCAGCAGTCCAGAGGACTATGCGGAGGAGACCCAGTACTTC. Translated, it gives CASSPEDYAEETQYF.

This chain joins TRBV6-5 and TRBJ2-3, with 9 bases aligning to TRBD2. Trimming removed 6 bases from V and 3 bases from J; junction bases left unmatched: 7. The CDR3 contains 15 residues. Germline lookup yields CDR1 MNHEY and CDR2 SVGAGI. The CDR3 protein is CASSKIGLATDTQYF. The DNA of the CDR3 is TGTGCCAGCAGCAAAATTGGACTAGCGACAGATACGCAGTATTTT.

The chain employs TRBV5-1 and TRBJ2-3; TRBD2 agrees at 9 bases. The ends lost 4 bases at V and 3 bases at J; junction bases unmatched: 6. The CDR3 totals 15 residues. Per the germline V gene, CDR1 is SGHRS and CDR2 is YFSETQ. In nucleotides, the CDR3 is TGCGCCAGCAGCATCAGCGGGGGGCAGACAGATACGCAGTATTTT. Translating it yields CASSISGGQTDTQYF.